This T cell receptor (beta chain) is drawn from a study of blood T cell repertoires in COVID-19. In the study overall: COVID-19 samples, acute and convalescent, were from the United States, Italy and Spain. In each case, the material was cDNA or gDNA derived from T cells, B-cell-depleted T cells, or PBMCs.

The CDR3 length is 14 residues. Germline V gene lookup returns CDR1 SGHTA and CDR2 FQGTGA. Unmatched junction bases numbered 0, after V lost 3 bases and J lost 3 bases. Clones were read by immunoSEQ multiplex PCR, and TCRdb kept only the in-frame ones, dropping some. The table has around 220,000 clones, approximately 80% seen once. The sample comprised peripheral blood. The gene calls are TRBV7-3 and TRBJ2-1; 9 bases align to TRBD2. The sequence came from a woman aged 80 or over with COVID-19, enrolled during active disease. CDR3 in amino acids: CASSLTSGYNEQFF. The CDR3 coding sequence is TGTGCCAGCAGCTTGACTAGCGGCTACAATGAGCAGTTCTTC.